This entry lists 30 T cell receptor beta chains sequenced from one sample in a study of Ad26.COV2.S vaccination and SARS-CoV-2 variants. This table comes from immunoSEQ multiplex PCR, and its TCRdb copy is limited to in-frame clones, with some not included. The table lists under 500,000 clones, around 93% of them singletons. Treatment defined: about 20 received Ad26.COV2.S at low or high dose, single or two shots; 5 received placebo; per-sample allocation not given. Sample collection was performed on day 63 after the first vaccine or placebo injection. The source material was peripheral blood, sampled in a trial of Ad26.COV2.S vaccine versus placebo. All receptors come from a person between 18 and 65 years old who received the Ad26.COV2.S COVID-19 vaccine or a placebo.

This chain uses TRBV6-5 with TRBJ1-6; D is perhaps TRBD1 (5 bases). CDR1 and CDR2 from the germline V gene are MNHEY and SVGAGI. The CDR3 totals 16 residues. Trimming shortened V by 4 bases and J by 7 bases, and 17 bases separated the two germline ends. The CDR3 loop is CASSLTWGGQNSPLHF. As DNA, the CDR3 is TGTGCCAGCAGTTTAACGTGGGGGGGTCAAAATTCACCCCTCCACTTT.

The chain carries TRBV19 and TRBJ1-3; 8 bases match TRBD1. The CDR3 spans 16 residues. J was trimmed by 4 bases and V by 5 bases; bases with no gene match: 10. CDR1 and CDR2 (germline): LNHDA, SQIVND (reference sequence). The CDR3 region has the DNA TGTGCCAGTAGTGAAACTCAGGGGGCAGGAGGAAACACCATATATTTT. It translates to CASSETQGAGGNTIYF.

This clone came up a few times. V and J are TRBV7-9 and TRBJ1-2; 7 bases agree with TRBD1. After removal of 5 bases from V and 5 bases from J, the junction contained 14 bases not matched to a gene. In germline, CDR1 is SEHNR, CDR2 FQNEAQ (reference sequence). This CDR3 spans 16 amino acids. The chain's CDR3 is CASSPSVTGDTYGYTF. In nucleotides, the CDR3 is TGTGCCAGCAGCCCTAGTGTCACAGGGGATACTTATGGCTACACCTTC. Full variable domain (missing parts from reference TRBV7-9 and TRBJ1-2): DTGVSQNPRHKITKRGQNVTFRCDPISEHNRLYWYRQTLGQGPEFLTYFQNEAQLEKSRLLSDRFSAERPKGSFSTLEIQRTEQGDSAMYLCASSPSVTGDTYGYTFGSGTRLTVV.

The gene calls are TRBV11-2 and TRBJ1-6; 9 bases are a match to TRBD1. This CDR3 region has 15 residues. With 5 bases clipped from V and 9 bases from J, the junction kept 8 bases outside the gene matches. From germline, CDR1 is SGHAT and CDR2 FQNNGV. Here the CDR3 reads CASSVGTGLGSPLHF. CDR3 coding DNA: TGTGCCAGCAGCGTCGGGACAGGGCTTGGTTCACCCCTCCACTTT.

The J gene is TRBJ2-3, the V gene TRBV29-1; D is unclear. CDR3 length: 12 amino acids. V shed 4 bases and J shed 0 bases, with 5 bases lying between them. Germline CDR1 SQVTM, CDR2 ANQGSEA. CDR3 amino acids: CSVVPSTDTQYF. The CDR3 DNA reads as TGCAGCGTTGTCCCCAGCACAGATACGCAGTATTTT.

This clone has just one count. J is TRBJ1-2 and V is TRBV27; 7 bases are shared with TRBD1. The V segment lost 5 bases and the J segment 5 bases; nucleotides outside the gene matches: 5. This CDR3 is built from 13 residues. From germline, CDR1 is MNHEY and CDR2 SMNVEV (reference sequence). The CDR3 DNA sequence: TGTGCCAGCAGTACGGGACAGTTATATGGCTACACCTTC. Its protein is CASSTGQLYGYTF.

This sequence joins TRBV5-1 and TRBJ1-2, with 9 positions matching TRBD1. J gave up 4 bases and V 3 bases, and 7 bases lay outside the gene matches. The length of the CDR3 is 15 residues. Germline V gives CDR1 SGHRS, CDR2 YFSETQ. The CDR3 nucleotides are TGCGCCAGCAGCTACGGCACAGGGGGCATCTATGGCTACACCTTC. It encodes CASSYGTGGIYGYTF.

This chain links TRBV2 with TRBJ2-1, with D unresolved. Germline assignment: CDR1 SNHLY and CDR2 FYNNEI. The CDR3 runs to 14 residues. Trimming removed 0 bases from V and 13 bases from J, with 16 bases in between. The CDR3 is CASSEALGLGIQFF. The CDR3, as DNA: TGTGCCAGCAGTGAAGCCCTCGGGTTGGGGATTCAGTTCTTC.

This clone has only one observation. The chain carries TRBV24-1 and TRBJ2-3, with D perhaps TRBD2 (5 bases). The CDR3 extends over 14 amino acids. V was trimmed by 5 bases and J by 0 bases, leaving 8 bases between them. The germline gives CDR1 KGHDR, CDR2 SFDVKD. CDR3 DNA: TGTGCCACCAGTGGGCCGGGGAGCACAGATACGCAGTATTTT. Encoded protein: CATSGPGSTDTQYF.

The rearrangement links TRBV7-2 to TRBJ2-1; D ambiguous. Trimming removed 3 bases from V and 0 bases from J, with 3 bases in between. CDR1 and CDR2 (germline): SGHTA, FQGNSA. The CDR3 extends over 13 amino acids. CDR3 coding DNA: TGTGCCAGCAGCTTGAGCTCCTACAATGAGCAGTTCTTC. This sequence encodes CASSLSSYNEQFF. The full variable domain, its missing parts supplied by reference TRBV7-2 and TRBJ2-1, is GAGVSQSPSNKVTEKGKDVELRCDPISGHTALYWYRQSLGQGLEFLIYFQGNSAPDKSGLPSDRFSAERTGGSVSTLTIQRTQQEDSAVYLCASSLSSYNEQFFGPGTRLTVL.

The rearrangement links TRBV4-3 to TRBJ2-3; D gene unclear. V was cut by 0 bases and J by 4 bases, with 5 bases left in between. The germline CDR1 and CDR2 sequences are LGHNA and YSLEER. CDR3 length: 13 residues. CDR3 bases: TGCGCCAGCAGCCAAGACGGTGCAGATACGCAGTATTTT. Translated, it gives CASSQDGADTQYF.

The rearrangement uses TRBV5-1 and TRBJ1-1; D might be TRBD1 (6 bases). The V gene lost 7 bases and the J gene lost 4 bases, with 23 bases spanning the gap. CDR1 and CDR2 from the germline V gene are SGHRS and YFSETQ. The CDR3 runs to 16 residues. The CDR3 DNA reads as TGCGCCAGCCGGCGGGGGGATCAGGGGCGCTTCACTGAAGCTTTCTTT. Residues: CASRRGDQGRFTEAFF.

The chain links TRBV7-9 to TRBJ1-1; D ambiguous. Trimming stripped 3 bases from V and 0 bases from J, with 8 bases between. Germline V lookup: CDR1 SEHNR, CDR2 FQNEAQ (reference sequence). The length of the CDR3 is 14 residues. The CDR3 loop is CASSFLGLNTEAFF. CDR3 sequence (DNA): TGTGCCAGCAGCTTTTTAGGGTTGAACACTGAAGCTTTCTTT. The whole variable domain, remainder taken from reference TRBV7-9 and TRBJ1-1, is DTGVSQNPRHKITKRGQNVTFRCDPISEHNRLYWYRQTLGQGPEFLTYFQNEAQLEKSRLLSDRFSAERPKGSFSTLEIQRTEQGDSAMYLCASSFLGLNTEAFFGQGTRLTVV.

The genes are TRBV25-1 and TRBJ2-3, with D perhaps TRBD1 (6 bases). Trimming cost V 5 bases and J 5 bases, with 14 bases left between them. From germline, CDR1 is MGHDK and CDR2 SYGVNS. The CDR3 is 14 amino acids. CDR3 sequence reads: CASSRYTGRDTQYF. The CDR3 DNA sequence: TGTGCCAGCAGTAGATATACAGGGAGAGATACGCAGTATTTT.

The genes are TRBV28 and TRBJ1-3; D possibly corresponds to TRBD1 (5 bases). Trimming pared 7 bases from V and 1 base from J, leaving 17 bases between. The CDR3 loop spans 16 amino acids. Germline V CDR1 and CDR2: MDHEN, SYDVKM. This CDR3 is CASTSTGAYSGNTIYF. Written as DNA, the CDR3 is TGTGCCAGCACCTCCACAGGAGCCTATTCTGGAAACACCATATATTTT. Full variable domain (missing parts from reference TRBV28 and TRBJ1-3): DVKVTQSSRYLVKRTGEKVFLECVQDMDHENMFWYRQDPGLGLRLIYFSYDVKMKEKGDIPEGYSVSREKKERFSLILESASTNQTSMYLCASTSTGAYSGNTIYFGEGSWLTVV.

The gene calls are TRBV5-1 and TRBJ2-1, with D unclear. CDR3 length: 15 residues. V dropped 0 bases and J dropped 1 base, with 8 bases sitting between them. The germline V gene encodes CDR1 SGHRS and CDR2 YFSETQ. Here the CDR3 reads CASSLVVQSYNEQFF. For the CDR3, the DNA is TGCGCCAGCAGCTTGGTCGTTCAATCCTACAATGAGCAGTTCTTC.

The rearrangement joins TRBV3-1 (or the pseudogene TRBV3-2) to TRBJ2-1, with D perhaps TRBD1 (5 bases). Trimming cost V 1 base and J 7 bases, with 17 bases left between them. The CDR3 is 16 amino acids. Germline-derived CDR1 and CDR2 are LGHDT and YNNKEL (reference sequence). The CDR3 loop reads CASSQGVGAPLNEQFF. The CDR3 DNA reads as TGTGCCAGCAGCCAAGGGGTAGGGGCCCCCCTGAATGAGCAGTTCTTC.

The chain joins TRBV4-1 to TRBJ2-7, with D uncertain. Trimming took 0 bases from V and 4 from J, leaving 10 bases between them. This CDR3 has 14 residues. Germline CDR1 reads MGHRA; CDR2 reads YSYEKL. CDR3 DNA sequence: TGCGCCAGCAGCCAAGATCTAGGGTATTACGAGCAGTACTTC. It translates to CASSQDLGYYEQYF.

The chain couples TRBV7-6 to TRBJ1-4, with D possibly being TRBD1 (5 bases). Trimming took off 3 bases at V and 5 bases at J, with 10 bases between the two ends. CDR1 is SGHVS, CDR2 FNYEAQ, per germline. The CDR3 runs 14 residues. This CDR3 is CASSLTVGNEKLFF. CDR3 DNA sequence: TGTGCCAGCAGCTTGACAGTCGGAAATGAAAAACTGTTTTTT.

The chain links TRBV27 to TRBJ1-1; 7 bases agree with TRBD1. After removal of 6 bases from V and 1 base from J, the junction contained 14 bases not matched to a gene. CDR1 is MNHEY and CDR2 is SMNVEV in the germline V gene (reference sequence). The CDR3 totals 17 residues. CDR3 loop: CASSPDRRGMTNTEAFF. Written as DNA, the CDR3 is TGTGCCAGCAGCCCGGACAGGAGGGGGATGACGAACACTGAAGCTTTCTTT.

The CDR3 loop reads CASSLGVGNQPQHF. The CDR3, as DNA: TGTGCCAGCAGCTTAGGAGTGGGCAATCAGCCCCAGCATTTT. J is TRBJ1-5 and V is TRBV7-8; the D is unclear. Germline V CDR1 and CDR2: SGHVS, FQNEAQ. The CDR3 has 14 amino acids. V lost 1 base and J lost 2, with 6 bases in between.

The J gene is TRBJ1-6, the V gene TRBV11-2, with D unclear. This CDR3 is 15 amino acids long. Trimming stripped 2 bases from V and 7 bases from J, with 12 bases between. Germline V lookup: CDR1 SGHAT, CDR2 FQNNGV. This chain's CDR3 is CASSLLSVVNSPLHF. The DNA for the CDR3 is TGTGCCAGCAGCTTACTTTCTGTAGTCAATTCACCCCTCCACTTT.

This chain links TRBV28 with TRBJ2-2; 10 bases are shared with TRBD1. The CDR3 covers 18 residues. After removal of 5 bases from V and 6 bases from J, the junction contained 15 bases not matched to a gene. CDR1 and CDR2 (germline): MDHEN, SYDVKM. The CDR3 DNA sequence: TGTGCCAGCAGTAAAGCCGGGACAGGGGTTCGGTTCTCCGGGGAGCTGTTTTTT. Protein product: CASSKAGTGVRFSGELFF.

V usage is TRBV19 and J usage is TRBJ2-7; 11 nucleotides agree with TRBD1. The CDR3 runs 16 residues. Germline V gene lookup returns CDR1 LNHDA and CDR2 SQIVND (reference sequence). V lost 3 bases and J lost 0; bases outside the gene matches: 4. The CDR3 is CASSIGQGARSYEQYF. CDR3 bases: TGTGCCAGTAGTATCGGACAGGGGGCCCGCTCCTACGAGCAGTACTTC.

V and J are TRBV7-9 and TRBJ1-1; D possibly corresponds to TRBD1 (6 bases). CDR1 and CDR2 (germline): SEHNR, FQNEAQ (reference sequence). With 1 base removed from V and 8 bases from J, the gap between germline ends came to 14 bases. The CDR3 contains 14 residues. The CDR3 region is CASSLEGGRLEAFF. CDR3 bases: TGTGCCAGCAGCTTAGAGGGGGGCAGATTAGAAGCTTTCTTT.

The chain uses TRBV6-2 or TRBV6-3 and TRBJ2-7; 10 bases agree with TRBD1. This CDR3 is 16 amino acids long. The V segment lost 2 bases and the J segment 8 bases; nucleotides outside the gene matches: 12. Germline CDR1 and CDR2: MNHEY and SVGEGT. CDR3 nucleotides: TGTGCCAGCAGTTACACAAAGACAGGGGGCGCGTCCCAGCAGTACTTC. Its translation: CASSYTKTGGASQQYF.

The chain combines TRBV25-1 with TRBJ1-2; 7 nucleotides match TRBD1. V lost 3 bases, J lost 1 base, and 14 bases stayed unmatched. CDR1 is MGHDK and CDR2 is SYGVNS in the germline V gene. The CDR3 runs to 18 residues. DNA of the CDR3: TGTGCCAGCAGTGACCATGACAGGGAAGTTTGGTATAACTATGGCTACACCTTC. It translates to CASSDHDREVWYNYGYTF.

Written as DNA, the CDR3 is TGCGCCAGCAGCTTGGTTACAGGGCGTACCTACGAGCAGTACTTC. This gives the protein CASSLVTGRTYEQYF. The chain has TRBV5-1 and TRBJ2-7; tentatively, D is TRBD1 (6 bases). The CDR3 sequence is 15 residues long. The germline V gene encodes CDR1 SGHRS and CDR2 YFSETQ. With 0 bases removed from V and 2 bases from J, the gap between germline ends came to 12 bases.

V gene TRBV6-5 combines with J gene TRBJ1-5, with 7 positions matching TRBD1. Germline trimming cut 10 bases from V and 1 base from J; bases unmatched to any gene: 10. Germline V CDR1 and CDR2: MNHEY, SVGAGI. The CDR3 contains 15 residues. Here the CDR3 reads CATTGTEMSNQPQHF. The DNA for the CDR3 is TGTGCCACTACCGGGACAGAGATGAGCAATCAGCCCCAGCATTTT.

The chain carries TRBV5-1 and TRBJ2-3; TRBD1 matches 7 bases. The CDR3 length is 14 residues. Unmatched junction bases numbered 3, after V lost 5 bases and J lost 0 bases. The germline V gene has CDR1 SGHRS and CDR2 YFSETQ. The CDR3 is CASRTGISTDTQYF. CDR3 nucleotides: TGCGCCAGCAGGACAGGGATTAGCACAGATACGCAGTATTTT.